The source of this T cell receptor (beta chain) is a study of T cell repertoires in cytomegalovirus infection. Germline-derived CDR1 and CDR2 are SGHVT and SQSDAQ. There are 13 residues in the CDR3. The V gene lost 5 bases and the J gene lost 1 base, with 8 bases spanning the gap. There are many counts of this clonotype. What it binds is not known. TCRdb re-called the reads with MiXCR, one entry per CDR3 protein. The sample includes around 530,000 distinct CDR3 sequences, about 25% of them seen just once. Study-level findings and limits: Carriage of CMV together with the relevant HLA was identifiable through cumulative public TCR beta family frequency.

The material sequenced was PBMCs. The rearrangement uses TRBV7-4 and TRBJ1-2; no reliable D call. The sequence was obtained from a human donor in good health (CMV status not recorded). Some clones in this sample may be carry-over from other donors' samples. The DNA for the CDR3 is TGTGCCAGCAGCGCCGATCGTAACTATGGCTACACCTTC. Its protein is CASSADRNYGYTF.